This T cell receptor beta chain stems from a study of blood T cell repertoires in COVID-19. The germline V gene has CDR1 LGHNA and CDR2 YNFKEQ. The V end was cut by 4 bases, the J end by 0 bases, with 10 bases between. The CDR3 has 15 residues. In the original analysis: Scientists estimated how many nucleated cells there were by amplifying reference gene primers. The repertoire was sequenced with immunoSEQ multiplex PCR; TCRdb's copy has only in-frame clones and lacks some. For V, J and clone size, that table is used; D and trimming come from the DNA. Among about 43,000 clones listed, 70% to 90% were seen once.

The TCR sequence derives from a human donor in a cohort sampled during active COVID-19. The genes are TRBV4-2 and TRBJ1-5, with a possible D match to TRBD1 (5 bases). Sequenced sample: peripheral blood. The CDR3 protein is CASSLQTDSNQPQHF. In DNA form, the CDR3 reads TGTGCCAGCAGCCTCCAGACAGATAGCAATCAGCCCCAGCATTTT.